This TCR beta chain originates from a study of blood T cell repertoires in COVID-19. Study information: From the United States, Italy and Spain came samples of acute and convalescent COVID-19. The analysed material was cDNA or gDNA that came from T cells, B-cell-depleted T cells, or PBMCs.

Germline CDR1 is SQVTM and CDR2 is ANQGSEA. This CDR3 is 12 amino acids long. Trimming removed 7 bases from V and 4 bases from J; junction bases left unmatched: 5. The authors' processing: Amplified reference gene primers provided the basis for estimating nucleated cell counts. The repertoire was sequenced with immunoSEQ multiplex PCR; TCRdb's copy has only in-frame clones and lacks some. V and J calls and clone size come straight from that table; D and trimming were deduced from the DNA. The sample contains under 350,000 clones, 75% to 95% of which appear only once. The sample consisted of peripheral blood. This TCR derives from a woman aged 25-40 years with COVID-19, enrolled during active disease. The V call is TRBV29-1, the J call TRBJ1-1, with TRBD1 identical over 8 bases. In DNA, the CDR3 is TGCAGCGCTAACAGGGGGGGCACTGAAGCTTTCTTT. The encoded protein is CSANRGGTEAFF.